This passage covers 6 T cell receptor beta chains from one sample sequenced in a study of T cells in Graves' hyperthyroidism and ophthalmopathy. RNA transcripts gave rise to amplified TCR beta CDR3 regions. First-round RT-PCR of the TCR CDR3 relied on the HTBI primer set. TCRdb analysed the multiplex PCR reads with MiXCR anew, one entry per CDR3 protein. The sample shows about 300,000 distinct CDR3 sequences, 25% to 30% of them seen only once. The sequenced sample was blood. These TCRs come from a man aged 40-49 years with Graves' hyperthyroidism that later progressed to Graves' ophthalmopathy.

This clonotype was counted many times. This rearrangement joins TRBV12-5 to TRBJ2-7; no definite D call. CDR1 and CDR2 from the germline V gene are LGHNT and FRNRAP. V was pared by 5 bases and J by 4 bases, with 12 bases between. The CDR3 runs to 13 residues. CDR3 in amino acids: CASGKGSWYEQYF. The DNA for the CDR3 is TGTGCTAGTGGTAAGGGTTCTTGGTACGAGCAGTACTTC.

The J gene is TRBJ2-5, the V gene TRBV15; no firm D call. Germline CDR1 and CDR2: LNHNV and YYDKDF (reference sequence). This CDR3 has 14 residues. Trimming left V 5 bases short and J 2 bases short, with 12 bases between. The CDR3 reads CATSPPPTQETQYF. CDR3 DNA sequence: TGTGCCACCAGCCCTCCCCCCACTCAAGAGACCCAGTACTTC.

The chain recombines TRBV6-5 with TRBJ2-7; a possible D gene is TRBD1 (5 bases). Per the germline V gene, CDR1 is MNHEY and CDR2 is SVGAGI. The CDR3 contains 15 residues. V was clipped by 2 bases and J by 2 bases, with 13 bases between them. DNA for the CDR3: TGTGCCAGCAGTTACCAACTAACAGGTCCCTACGAGCAGTACTTC. Protein sequence: CASSYQLTGPYEQYF.

This clonotype was counted many times. The chain uses TRBV9 and TRBJ1-2; D might be TRBD1 (5 bases). The CDR3 is 15 residues long. CDR1 and CDR2 (germline): SGDLS, YYNGEE. The ends were cut back, 0 bases at V and 4 bases at J, with 13 bases in the middle. CDR3 coding DNA: TGTGCCAGCAGCGTAGCGAGGGGCAGTGGCTATGGCTACACCTTC. Protein product: CASSVARGSGYGYTF.

This clonotype occurred many times. The rearrangement joins TRBV11-2 to TRBJ2-2; TRBD2 agrees at 12 bases. The CDR3 totals 18 residues. V lost 2 bases, J lost 5 bases, and 9 bases stayed unmatched. Per the germline V gene, CDR1 is SGHAT and CDR2 is FQNNGV. The CDR3 here is CASSLRLAGVSGTGELFF. Here the CDR3 DNA reads TGTGCCAGCAGCTTAAGACTAGCGGGAGTGAGTGGGACCGGGGAGCTGTTTTTT.

The chain has TRBV4-3 and TRBJ2-6, with TRBD1 matching over 11 bases. CDR3 size: 22 residues. Germline loops: CDR1 LGHNA, CDR2 YSLEER. V was clipped by 4 bases and J by 0 bases; unmatched bases: 17. This CDR3 is CASSPTEGRGGTGGSGANVLTF. In DNA form, the CDR3 reads TGCGCCAGCAGCCCAACGGAGGGGCGAGGCGGGACAGGGGGCTCTGGGGCCAACGTCCTGACTTTC.